The rows below give T cell receptor beta chains drawn from one sample of a study of metastatic and nonmetastatic thyroid tumors. TCRdb ran MiXCR on the PCR reads. The data contain tens of thousands of clones, 20% to 25% of them seen just once; the ten biggest clones take up roughly 4.5%. Material: adjacent normal tissue. Receptors originate from a female donor with papillary thyroid cancer or a benign thyroid nodule (not recorded which). Some clones in this sample may be carry-over from other donors' samples. CDR3s include the opening cysteine and the closing phenylalanine or tryptophan. The D gene is left open where the match is weak. Where a row states a size, it is once, few, many or the class of an expanded clone; other rows omit it.

d_gene: -
j_gene: TRBJ1-6
v_gene: TRBV7-2
abundance: many
CDR3nt: TGTGCCAGCAGCTCATGGGGCGGTCACAGCTCCTATAATTCACCCCTCCACTTT
CDR3aa: CASSSWGGHSSYNSPLHF

d_gene: -
j_gene: TRBJ1-1
v_gene: TRBV28
abundance: few
CDR3nt: TGTGCCAGCAGTTCCTGGAGGGAAGGGGTCATAATGGGCACTGAAGCTTTCTTT
CDR3aa: CASSSWREGVIMGTEAFF

d_gene: -
j_gene: TRBJ1-1
v_gene: TRBV11-2
abundance: many
CDR3nt: TGTGCCAGCAGCTTAGGTGGGGGGCTATTGAACACTGAAGCTTTCTTT
CDR3aa: CASSLGGGLLNTEAFF

d_gene: -
j_gene: TRBJ2-3
v_gene: TRBV30
abundance: many
CDR3nt: TGTGCCTGGAGTTCCGCCGGGCCCTGGGAGTATTTT
CDR3aa: CAWSSAGPWEYF

d_gene: -
j_gene: TRBJ1-4
v_gene: TRBV2
abundance: -
CDR3nt: TGTGCCAGCAGTGCTTCGGCAGGGGATGAAAAACTGTTTTTT
CDR3aa: CASSASAGDEKLFF

d_gene: -
j_gene: TRBJ2-2
v_gene: TRBV7-9
abundance: many
CDR3nt: TGTGCCAGCAGCCCGAACCCAGGTACCGGGGAGCTGTTTTTT
CDR3aa: CASSPNPGTGELFF

d_gene: -
j_gene: TRBJ2-3
v_gene: TRBV12-3/TRBV12-4
abundance: few
CDR3nt: TGTGCCAGCAGTTTACGGCAGGGCTCAGATACGCAGTATTTT
CDR3aa: CASSLRQGSDTQYF

d_gene: -
j_gene: TRBJ1-1
v_gene: TRBV6-4
abundance: few
CDR3nt: TGTGCCAGCATTCTGAACACTGAAGCTTTCTTT
CDR3aa: CASILNTEAFF

d_gene: -
j_gene: TRBJ2-7
v_gene: TRBV6-6
abundance: -
CDR3nt: TGTGCCAGCAGTTACTCACGGGCAGCCACGAACGAGCAGTACTTC
CDR3aa: CASSYSRAATNEQYF

d_gene: -
j_gene: TRBJ2-4
v_gene: TRBV6-1
abundance: many
CDR3nt: TGTGCCAGCAGTGACGGACGGGGAGCCAAAAACATTCAGTACTTC
CDR3aa: CASSDGRGAKNIQYF

d_gene: -
j_gene: TRBJ2-7
v_gene: TRBV6-6
abundance: medium-sized
CDR3nt: TGTGCCAGCAGTTACTCGCCGGACTGGAGCTCCTACGAGCAGTACTTC
CDR3aa: CASSYSPDWSSYEQYF

d_gene: TRBD2
j_gene: TRBJ2-3
v_gene: TRBV9
abundance: many
CDR3nt: TGTGCCAGCAGCGTTAGGGAGGGGTCAGGAGTAGATACGCAGTATTTT
CDR3aa: CASSVREGSGVDTQYF

d_gene: -
j_gene: TRBJ2-7
v_gene: TRBV30
abundance: -
CDR3nt: TGTGCCTGGAGTGTTGGTCTCGATAGCTCCTACGAGCAGTACTTC
CDR3aa: CAWSVGLDSSYEQYF

d_gene: -
j_gene: TRBJ2-5
v_gene: TRBV24-1
abundance: -
CDR3nt: TGTGCCACCTATTTAGGACACGTACAACGATGGGCCCAGTACTTC
CDR3aa: CATYLGHVQRWAQYF

d_gene: -
j_gene: TRBJ2-5
v_gene: TRBV20-1
abundance: -
CDR3nt: TGCAGTGCTAGAGATGTTATCGTTGCCCAAGAGACCCAGTACTTC
CDR3aa: CSARDVIVAQETQYF

d_gene: -
j_gene: TRBJ2-2
v_gene: TRBV5-4
abundance: -
CDR3nt: TGTGCCAGCAGCTTCCAGGGTGGCCCCGGGGAGCTGTTTTTT
CDR3aa: CASSFQGGPGELFF

d_gene: -
j_gene: TRBJ1-2
v_gene: TRBV28
abundance: many
CDR3nt: TGTGCCAGCGGGTACAGAAAATCCACGTCTGGCTACACCTTC
CDR3aa: CASGYRKSTSGYTF

d_gene: -
j_gene: TRBJ2-2
v_gene: TRBV5-6
abundance: few
CDR3nt: TGTGCCAGCAGCTTGGCCAGGAGGCACCGGAACACCGGGGAGCTGTTTTTT
CDR3aa: CASSLARRHRNTGELFF

d_gene: TRBD2
j_gene: TRBJ2-4
v_gene: TRBV6-1
abundance: once
CDR3nt: TGTGGCAGCAGTCCCCCGGGGGGGGCGGGGGACATACAGTACTTC
CDR3aa: CGSSPPGGAGDIQYF

d_gene: -
j_gene: TRBJ1-4
v_gene: TRBV7-9
abundance: -
CDR3nt: TGTGCCAGCAGCTTACGAGAGGGATCCTTTGAAAAACTGTTTTTT
CDR3aa: CASSLREGSFEKLFF

d_gene: -
j_gene: TRBJ2-7
v_gene: TRBV28
abundance: -
CDR3nt: TGTGCCAGCAGTCCAATCGGGCCCCCCTACGAGCAGTACTTC
CDR3aa: CASSPIGPPYEQYF

d_gene: -
j_gene: TRBJ2-1
v_gene: TRBV6-4
abundance: few
CDR3nt: TGTGCCAGCAGTGAGGCCAAAACAGGGCGTGCTGAGCAGTTCTTC
CDR3aa: CASSEAKTGRAEQFF

d_gene: -
j_gene: TRBJ2-2
v_gene: TRBV19
abundance: many
CDR3nt: TGTGCCAGTAGTCCAAAGTTGGCTGTTATGAACACCGGGGAGCTGTTTTTT
CDR3aa: CASSPKLAVMNTGELFF

d_gene: -
j_gene: TRBJ1-1
v_gene: TRBV6-1
abundance: medium-sized
CDR3nt: TGTGCCAGCAGTGCAACACGGAACACTGAAGCTTTCTTT
CDR3aa: CASSATRNTEAFF

d_gene: -
j_gene: TRBJ2-1
v_gene: TRBV6-2/TRBV6-3
abundance: -
CDR3nt: TGTGCCAGCAGTTACCATGACAGAGGCTCCTACAATGAGCAGTTCTTC
CDR3aa: CASSYHDRGSYNEQFF

d_gene: -
j_gene: TRBJ1-2
v_gene: TRBV28
abundance: many
CDR3nt: TGTGCCAGCAGTTTGAGAGGGGAAGGCTACACCTTC
CDR3aa: CASSLRGEGYTF

d_gene: -
j_gene: TRBJ1-2
v_gene: TRBV6-1
abundance: few
CDR3nt: TGTGCCAGCAGTGATCGCTTAGGCTATGGCTACACCTTC
CDR3aa: CASSDRLGYGYTF

d_gene: -
j_gene: TRBJ1-2
v_gene: TRBV11-3
abundance: many
CDR3nt: TGTGCCAGCAGCCAAGGGGACCGCAACTATGGCTACACCTTC
CDR3aa: CASSQGDRNYGYTF

d_gene: -
j_gene: TRBJ2-1
v_gene: TRBV4-1
abundance: few
CDR3nt: TGCGCCAGCAGCCAAGAACAGTTAAGCTCCTACAATGAGCAGTTCTTC
CDR3aa: CASSQEQLSSYNEQFF

d_gene: TRBD1
j_gene: TRBJ1-1
v_gene: TRBV5-4
abundance: -
CDR3nt: TGTGCCAGCAGCGACAGGGGCCGCCTAGACACTGAAGCTTTCTTT
CDR3aa: CASSDRGRLDTEAFF

d_gene: -
j_gene: TRBJ1-2
v_gene: TRBV19
abundance: many
CDR3nt: TGTGCCAGTAGTCCTCGAGGGGGAACTCTATCCTATGGCTACACCTTC
CDR3aa: CASSPRGGTLSYGYTF

d_gene: -
j_gene: TRBJ2-1
v_gene: TRBV12-3/TRBV12-4
abundance: many
CDR3nt: TGTGCCAGCAGTCAACCAATTGGAGCACCCCTTTACAATGAGCAGTTCTTC
CDR3aa: CASSQPIGAPLYNEQFF

d_gene: -
j_gene: TRBJ1-1
v_gene: TRBV29-1
abundance: many
CDR3nt: TGCAGCGTTGAGGGGACATTCCCGAACACTGAAGCTTTCTTT
CDR3aa: CSVEGTFPNTEAFF

d_gene: TRBD2
j_gene: TRBJ2-7
v_gene: TRBV27
abundance: few
CDR3nt: TGTGCCAGCAGCTATAGCGGGAGCCACTCTGGATACGAGCAGTACTTC
CDR3aa: CASSYSGSHSGYEQYF

d_gene: TRBD1
j_gene: TRBJ2-7
v_gene: TRBV27
abundance: -
CDR3nt: TGTGCCAGCAGTGTTGACAGGGGTACTTCCTACGAGCAGTACTTC
CDR3aa: CASSVDRGTSYEQYF

d_gene: -
j_gene: TRBJ1-1
v_gene: TRBV19
abundance: many
CDR3nt: TGTGCCAGTAGTATCTCCGGACGGTTAGGCTTGAACACTGAAGCTTTCTTT
CDR3aa: CASSISGRLGLNTEAFF

d_gene: -
j_gene: TRBJ1-6
v_gene: TRBV10-3
abundance: many
CDR3nt: TGTGCCATCAGTGAAGGTCCCGAACCTATGAGGTCCTATAATTCACCCCTCCACTTT
CDR3aa: CAISEGPEPMRSYNSPLHF

d_gene: TRBD1
j_gene: TRBJ1-6
v_gene: TRBV20-1
abundance: -
CDR3nt: TGCAGTGCTAGAGATCCAGGGACAGGGGATAGCTCACCCCTCCACTTT
CDR3aa: CSARDPGTGDSSPLHF

d_gene: -
j_gene: TRBJ1-1
v_gene: TRBV7-6
abundance: many
CDR3nt: TGTGCCAGCAGCCCAGGGGAGGGGACTGAAGCTTTCTTT
CDR3aa: CASSPGEGTEAFF

d_gene: -
j_gene: TRBJ2-7
v_gene: TRBV7-2
abundance: -
CDR3nt: TGTGCCAGCAGCTTAGGGCAGGGGGACTTGGGAGCCTACGAGCAGTACTTC
CDR3aa: CASSLGQGDLGAYEQYF

d_gene: -
j_gene: TRBJ1-1
v_gene: TRBV11-3
abundance: many
CDR3nt: TGTGCCAGCAGCTTAGACTGGGGGGGCATCGCTGAAGCTTTCTTT
CDR3aa: CASSLDWGGIAEAFF

d_gene: -
j_gene: TRBJ1-3
v_gene: TRBV3-1
abundance: once
CDR3nt: TGTGCCGGCAACCAAGTAGGAAGCGGGCTACGATATTTT
CDR3aa: CAGNQVGSGLRYF

d_gene: -
j_gene: TRBJ2-7
v_gene: TRBV7-5
abundance: -
CDR3nt: -
CDR3aa: CIFVLVGLAGGPHQDEQYF

d_gene: -
j_gene: TRBJ1-5
v_gene: TRBV18
abundance: many
CDR3nt: TGTGCCAGCTCACCACCGGGGACGAGAGTGGATCAGCCCCAGCATTTT
CDR3aa: CASSPPGTRVDQPQHF

d_gene: TRBD2
j_gene: TRBJ2-7
v_gene: TRBV12-3/TRBV12-4
abundance: medium-sized
CDR3nt: TGTGCCAGCAGTTTAAGCGGGACCTACGAGCAGTACTTC
CDR3aa: CASSLSGTYEQYF

d_gene: -
j_gene: TRBJ2-1
v_gene: TRBV30
abundance: many
CDR3nt: TGTGCCTGGAGTGTGGTCGGATACAATGAGCAGTTCTTC
CDR3aa: CAWSVVGYNEQFF

d_gene: TRBD2
j_gene: TRBJ2-5
v_gene: TRBV28
abundance: many
CDR3nt: TGTGCCAGCAGTTCACCGGGACTAGCATCCGAGACCCAGTACTTC
CDR3aa: CASSSPGLASETQYF

d_gene: TRBD1
j_gene: TRBJ1-6
v_gene: TRBV6-5
abundance: few
CDR3nt: TGTGCCAGCAGTTCTACACTCGACAGGGTAAATTCACCCCTCCACTTT
CDR3aa: CASSSTLDRVNSPLHF

d_gene: -
j_gene: TRBJ1-5
v_gene: TRBV7-9
abundance: many
CDR3nt: TGTGCCAGCAGCTTAATGACCGACAATCAGCCCCAGCATTTT
CDR3aa: CASSLMTDNQPQHF

d_gene: -
j_gene: TRBJ1-1
v_gene: TRBV19
abundance: medium-sized
CDR3nt: TGTGCCAGTAGTACCCGTAAGGTATTGAACACTGAAGCTTTCTTT
CDR3aa: CASSTRKVLNTEAFF

d_gene: -
j_gene: TRBJ2-7
v_gene: TRBV20-1
abundance: medium-sized
CDR3nt: TGCAGTGCTAGGTTTAGGTTGGGAGTAGACGAGCAGTACTTC
CDR3aa: CSARFRLGVDEQYF

d_gene: -
j_gene: TRBJ1-6
v_gene: TRBV27
abundance: few
CDR3nt: TGTGCCAGCAGACCGACCAGTTTGAGTTCACCCCTCCACTTT
CDR3aa: CASRPTSLSSPLHF

d_gene: -
j_gene: TRBJ2-7
v_gene: TRBV15
abundance: medium-sized
CDR3nt: TGTGCCACCAGCAGAGATAGGTCAGTGTTTGCTTCCTACGAGCAGTACTTC
CDR3aa: CATSRDRSVFASYEQYF

d_gene: TRBD2
j_gene: TRBJ2-3
v_gene: TRBV28
abundance: many
CDR3nt: TGTGCCAGCAGCCCGACTAGCGGGAGGACCGATACGCAGTATTTT
CDR3aa: CASSPTSGRTDTQYF

d_gene: TRBD2
j_gene: TRBJ2-3
v_gene: TRBV5-6
abundance: -
CDR3nt: TGTGCCAGCAGCTTGACTAGCGGCACAGGTACTCAGTATTTT
CDR3aa: CASSLTSGTGTQYF

d_gene: -
j_gene: TRBJ2-3
v_gene: TRBV5-1
abundance: few
CDR3nt: TGCGCCAGCAGCTTGGAGGGGGCAGATACGCAGTATTTT
CDR3aa: CASSLEGADTQYF

d_gene: TRBD1
j_gene: TRBJ1-1
v_gene: TRBV7-2
abundance: many
CDR3nt: TGTGCCAGCAGCTCCGGGACAGGGAGGAACACTGAAGCTTTCTTT
CDR3aa: CASSSGTGRNTEAFF